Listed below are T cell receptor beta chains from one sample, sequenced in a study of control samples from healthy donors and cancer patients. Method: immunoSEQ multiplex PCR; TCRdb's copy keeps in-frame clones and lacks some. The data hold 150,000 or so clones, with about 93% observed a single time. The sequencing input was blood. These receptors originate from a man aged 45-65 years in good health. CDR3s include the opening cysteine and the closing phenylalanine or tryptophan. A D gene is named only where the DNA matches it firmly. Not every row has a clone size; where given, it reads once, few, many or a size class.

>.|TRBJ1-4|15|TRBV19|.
CASSDTGATNEKLFF
TGTGCCAGTAGTGATACAGGTGCAACTAATGAAAAACTGTTTTTT
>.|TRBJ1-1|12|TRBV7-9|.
CASSLGYTEAFF
TGTGCCAGCAGCTTAGGGTACACTGAAGCTTTCTTT
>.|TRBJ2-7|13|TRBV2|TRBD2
CASTLGLAYEQYF
TGTGCCAGCACCCTGGGACTAGCCTACGAGCAGTACTTC
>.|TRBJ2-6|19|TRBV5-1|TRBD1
CASSLGDRLPLAGANVLTF
TGCGCCAGCAGCTTGGGGGACAGATTACCCTTGGCTGGGGCCAACGTCCTGACTTTC
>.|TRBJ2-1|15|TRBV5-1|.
CASSLGSGQYNEQFF
TGCGCCAGCAGCTTGGGGAGCGGGCAATACAATGAGCAGTTCTTC
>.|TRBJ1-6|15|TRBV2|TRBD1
CASSPTGLVNSPLHF
TGTGCCAGCAGTCCGACAGGGTTGGTGAATTCACCCCTCCACTTT
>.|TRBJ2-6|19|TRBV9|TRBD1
CASSPQRGQPTSGANVLTF
TGTGCCAGCAGCCCGCAAAGGGGACAGCCTACCTCTGGGGCCAACGTCCTGACTTTC
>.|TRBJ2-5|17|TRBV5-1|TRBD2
CASSLGLAGVRTKTQYF
TGCGCCAGCAGCTTAGGACTAGCGGGAGTACGGACTAAGACCCAGTACTTC
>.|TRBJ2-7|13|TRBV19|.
CASSQGNGGEQYF
TGTGCCAGTAGTCAGGGGAATGGGGGCGAGCAGTACTTC
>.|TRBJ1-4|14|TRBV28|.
CASSWGRGNEKLFF
TGTGCCAGCAGTTGGGGGCGAGGTAATGAAAAACTGTTTTTT
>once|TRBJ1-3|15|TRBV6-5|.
CASSFERAGGNTIYF
TGTGCCAGCAGTTTTGAAAGGGCGGGTGGAAACACCATATATTTT
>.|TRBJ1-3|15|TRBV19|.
CASSLGSYSGNTIYF
TGTGCCAGTTCTTTGGGCTCCTACTCTGGAAACACCATATATTTT
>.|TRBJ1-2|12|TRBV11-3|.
CASSWGVFGYTF
TGTGCCAGCAGCTGGGGAGTGTTCGGCTACACCTTC
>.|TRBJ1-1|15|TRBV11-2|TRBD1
CASSSGQGMNTEAFF
TGTGCCAGCAGCTCAGGACAGGGTATGAACACTGAAGCTTTCTTT
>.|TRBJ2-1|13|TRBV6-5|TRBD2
CATSTSRYNEQFF
TGTGCCACATCGACTAGCAGGTACAATGAGCAGTTCTTC
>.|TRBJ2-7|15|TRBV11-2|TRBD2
CASSPREGRSYEQYF
TGTGCCAGCAGCCCCCGGGAGGGCCGGTCCTACGAGCAGTACTTC
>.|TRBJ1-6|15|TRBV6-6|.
CASTPDMVLNSPLHF
TGTGCCAGCACCCCCGACATGGTGTTAAATTCACCCCTCCACTTT
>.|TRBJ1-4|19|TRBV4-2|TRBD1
CASSQDRTGSLATNEKLFF
TGTGCCAGCAGCCAGGACCGGACAGGGAGTCTTGCAACTAATGAAAAACTGTTTTTT
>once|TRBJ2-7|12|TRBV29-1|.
CSVEEGPNEQYF
TGCAGCGTTGAAGAAGGGCCAAACGAGCAGTACTTC
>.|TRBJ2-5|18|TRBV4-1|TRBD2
CASSQEMASGRVWETQYF
TGCGCCAGCAGCCAAGAAATGGCTAGCGGGAGAGTCTGGGAGACCCAGTACTTC
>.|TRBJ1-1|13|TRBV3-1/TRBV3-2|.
CASSHRGNTEAFF
TGTGCCAGCAGCCACCGCGGTAACACTGAAGCTTTCTTT
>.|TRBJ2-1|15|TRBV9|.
CASSAGSGLYNEQFF
TGTGCCAGCAGCGCGGGTAGCGGACTTTACAATGAGCAGTTCTTC
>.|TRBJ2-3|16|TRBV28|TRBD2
CASSTLSTSGTDTQYF
TGTGCCAGCAGTACCCTTTCGACTAGCGGGACGGATACGCAGTATTTT
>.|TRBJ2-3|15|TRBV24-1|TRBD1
CATSESGGLTDTQYF
TGTGCCACCAGTGAGTCAGGGGGCCTCACAGATACGCAGTATTTT
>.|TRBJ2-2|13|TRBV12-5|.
CASALKNTGELFF
TGTGCTAGTGCCCTAAAGAACACCGGGGAGCTGTTTTTT
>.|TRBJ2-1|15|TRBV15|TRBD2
CATSRGGEWLDEQFF
TGTGCCACCAGCAGGGGGGGGGAGTGGCTCGATGAGCAGTTCTTC
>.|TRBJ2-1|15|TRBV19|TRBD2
CASSIPSGPYNEQFF
TGTGCCAGTAGTATTCCTAGCGGACCTTACAATGAGCAGTTCTTC
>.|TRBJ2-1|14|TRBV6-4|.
CASSSGERGNEQFF
TGTGCCAGCAGTTCGGGGGAGCGAGGGAATGAGCAGTTCTTC
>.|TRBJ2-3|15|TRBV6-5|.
CASSYERAGADTQYF
TGTGCCAGCAGTTACGAGCGGGCCGGGGCAGATACGCAGTATTTT
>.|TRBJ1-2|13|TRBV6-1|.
CATTGGGNYGYTF
TGTGCCACCACGGGAGGGGGTAACTATGGCTACACCTTC
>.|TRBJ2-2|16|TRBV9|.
CASTPFLGANTGELFF
TGTGCCAGCACCCCCTTCCTGGGCGCGAACACCGGGGAGCTGTTTTTT
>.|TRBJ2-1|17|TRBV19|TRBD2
CASSIEGLAGLYNEQFF
TGTGCCAGTAGTATAGAAGGGCTAGCGGGGCTTTACAATGAGCAGTTCTTC
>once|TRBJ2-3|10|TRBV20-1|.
CSAMDDTQYF
TGCAGTGCTATGGATGATACGCAGTATTTT
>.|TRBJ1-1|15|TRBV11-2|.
CASSLQGNMNTEAFF
TGTGCCAGCAGCTTGCAGGGAAATATGAACACTGAAGCTTTCTTT
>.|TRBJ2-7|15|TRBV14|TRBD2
CASSQLASGSYEQYF
TGTGCCAGCAGCCAGTTGGCTAGCGGGTCCTACGAGCAGTACTTC
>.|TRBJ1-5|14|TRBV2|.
CASTPNTDNQPQHF
TGTGCCAGCACCCCTAACACGGACAATCAGCCCCAGCATTTT
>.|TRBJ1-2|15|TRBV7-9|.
CASSPNPTANYGYTF
TGTGCCAGCAGCCCGAACCCGACAGCTAACTATGGCTACACCTTC